Listed here are 20 T cell receptor beta chains from one sample, sequenced in a study of metastatic and nonmetastatic thyroid tumors. Not a single patient had been given any form of treatment at any point before undergoing thyroid surgery. From the PCR reads, TCRdb re-called clones with MiXCR. The table lists about 16,000 clones, roughly 13% of them singletons. The sequenced material came from blood. These receptors came from a female donor with papillary thyroid cancer or a benign thyroid nodule (not recorded which). Some clones in this sample may be carry-over from other donors' samples.

At least ten counts were recorded for this clone. V usage is TRBV5-1 and J usage is TRBJ2-7; D remains ambiguous. The CDR3 has 15 residues. Germline V lookup: CDR1 SGHRS, CDR2 YFSETQ. V shed 0 bases and J shed 2 bases, with 12 bases lying between them. CDR3 bases: TGCGCCAGCAGCTTGGCATCCAGGAGCACCTACGAGCAGTACTTC. It codes for CASSLASRSTYEQYF.

This clone was recorded many times. The rearrangement uses TRBV5-1 and TRBJ2-7, with 10 bases lining up with TRBD1. Germline assignment: CDR1 SGHRS and CDR2 YFSETQ. The CDR3 length is 15 residues. The V segment lost 3 bases and the J segment 2 bases; nucleotides outside the gene matches: 5. The CDR3 DNA follows: TGCGCCAGCAGCTGGACCGGACAGGGGGCCTACGAGCAGTACTTC. It is translated as CASSWTGQGAYEQYF.

This clone showed up just a few times. The junction departs from the called germline gene at one end, perhaps through a read error. The chain combines TRBV7-8 with TRBJ2-1; D gene uncertain. The germline V gene has CDR1 SGHVS and CDR2 FQNEAQ. CDR3 length: 12 amino acids. Written as DNA, the CDR3 is TGTGCCAGCAGCTTAGATCCTTTTGAGCATTTCTTC. This translates into CASSLDPFEHFF.

This clone was seen ten or more times. The rearrangement links TRBV6-1 to TRBJ1-5; D is unresolved. Trimming took 9 bases from V and 1 from J, leaving 7 bases between them. The CDR3 spans 12 residues. CDR1 and CDR2 (germline): MNHNS, SASEGT. The CDR3, as DNA: TGTGCCAGTTATGGGAGCAATCAGCCCCAGCATTTT. Translating gives CASYGSNQPQHF.

As concerns this clone: The junction departs from the called germline gene at one end, perhaps through a read error. The chain combines TRBV28 with TRBJ1-2; no clear D gene. The germline CDR1 and CDR2 sequences are MDHEN and SYDVKM. This CDR3 spans 16 amino acids. For the CDR3, the DNA is TGTGCCAGCGGTTTAGTCCAAAAAAGGGTGGATCGTGGCTACACCTTC. This gives the protein CASGLVQKRVDRGYTF.

The chain carries TRBV20-1 and TRBJ2-5, with 12 bases lining up with TRBD2. V lost 5 bases and J lost 5; bases outside the gene matches: 12. Germline assignment: CDR1 DFQATT and CDR2 SNEGSKA (reference sequence). This CDR3 is 16 amino acids long. The CDR3 here is CSAASLAGGLMETQYF. The CDR3 DNA is TGCAGTGCTGCCTCTCTAGCGGGGGGGCTTATGGAGACCCAGTACTTC.

This clone was seen only a few times. With a much larger clone just one base away, this may be a read error. The chain links TRBV11-2 to TRBJ2-1; TRBD1 or TRBD2 may be the D gene (6 bases each). There are 16 residues in the CDR3. Germline CDR1 and CDR2: SGHAT and FQNNGV. CDR3 sequence reads: CASSLGGITRGNEQFF. The CDR3, as DNA: TGTGCCAGCAGCTTAGGCGGGATCACAAGGGGGAATGAGCAGTTCTTT.

This chain links TRBV6-1 with TRBJ2-1; 14 nucleotides match TRBD2. In germline, CDR1 is MNHNS, CDR2 SASEGT. V lost 6 bases to trimming and J lost 7 bases; unmatched junction nucleotides: 8. The CDR3 is 16 residues long. The CDR3 sequence is CASSRTSGRIGNEQFF. As DNA, the CDR3 is TGTGCCAGCAGCAGGACTAGCGGGAGGATCGGAAATGAGCAGTTCTTC.

Comment on this clone: A read error may account for a junction end that differs from germline. V gene TRBV6-1 combines with J gene TRBJ2-7; D possibly corresponds to TRBD1 (5 bases). This CDR3 has 18 amino acids. Germline CDR1 and CDR2: MNHNS and SASEGT. CDR3 nucleotide sequence: TGTGCCAGCATTGAAACGGTTCAGGGTGGAAGTAGCTCCTACGAGCAGTACTTC. Its protein product is CASIETVQGGSSSYEQYF.

This clone turned up a few times. The CDR3 region is CASSLGTGDLSGNTIYF. CDR3 in DNA: TGTGCCAGCAGCTTAGGGACAGGGGACCTCTCTGGAAACACCATATATTTT. The chain has TRBV7-8 and TRBJ1-3; 9 bases are shared with TRBD1. The CDR3 sequence is 17 residues long. CDR1 and CDR2 from the germline V gene are SGHVS and FQNEAQ. After removal of 1 base from V and 0 bases from J, the junction contained 4 bases not matched to a gene.

Comments on this clone: At one of its ends the junction is not consistent with the germline gene, which may arise from a read error. J is TRBJ2-6 and V is TRBV6-5, with a weak D call TRBD1 (5 bases). Germline CDR1 MNHEY, CDR2 SVGAGI. CDR3 length equals 15 residues. CDR3 sequence (DNA): TGTGCCAGCATTTACAGGTCCCCTGGGGCCAACGTCCTGACTTTC. It translates to CASIYRSPGANVLTF.

This clone has only one observation. The rearrangement joins TRBV9 to TRBJ2-1, with 7 bases fitting TRBD1. Unmatched junction bases numbered 16, after V lost 7 bases and J lost 9 bases. Germline-derived CDR1 and CDR2 are SGDLS and YYNGEE. The CDR3 sequence is 15 residues long. This CDR3 reads CASVRAGTVDLEQFF. CDR3 sequence (DNA): TGTGCCAGCGTCCGCGCCGGGACAGTGGATCTTGAGCAGTTCTTC. Full variable domain (remainder filled in from reference TRBV9 and TRBJ2-1): DSGVTQTPKHLITATGQRVTLRCSPRSGDLSVYWYQQSLDQGLQFLIQYYNGEERAKGNILERFSAQQFPDLHSELNLSSLELGDSALYFCASVRAGTVDLEQFFGPGTRLTVL.

In this sample, this clone turned up a few times. The genes are TRBV3-1 and TRBJ1-1; 10 bases line up with TRBD1. Germline V gene data show CDR1 as LGHDT and CDR2 as YNNKEL (reference sequence). The CDR3 totals 15 residues. Trimming removed 4 bases from V and 7 bases from J; junction bases left unmatched: 9. Here the CDR3 reads CASSRDRGRGGEAFF. The CDR3 DNA sequence: TGTGCCAGCAGCCGAGACAGGGGGCGCGGCGGTGAAGCTTTCTTT.

This clone is labeled medium-sized (0.01 to 0.1%). The DNA of the CDR3 is TGTGCCAGCAGATCCGGGACTAGCAGCCATGAGCAGTTCTTC. As protein: CASRSGTSSHEQFF. The genes are TRBV2 and TRBJ2-1; 9 bases are shared with TRBD2. Losses at the gene ends were 6 bases for V and 8 bases for J; bases not matched to a gene: 8. CDR3 size: 14 residues. Germline values: CDR1 SNHLY, CDR2 FYNNEI.

This clone was seen repeatedly, ten times or more. The same CDR3 is also encoded by other DNA sequences in this sample. The V and J genes are TRBV7-3 and TRBJ2-1, with D uncertain. Germline V gene sequence: CDR1 SGHTA, CDR2 FQGTGA. This CDR3 has 14 amino acids. Trimming cost V 1 base and J 8 bases, with 12 bases left between them. CDR3 bases: TGTGCCAGCAGCTTAAGGGCCCGAAGCGATGAGCAGTTCTTC. Protein: CASSLRARSDEQFF.

This clone was detected ten times or more. The chain carries TRBV7-9 and TRBJ1-1; 8 positions agree with TRBD1. The CDR3 has 15 amino acids. Germline CDR1 is SEHNR and CDR2 is FQNEAQ (reference sequence). J lost 6 bases, V lost 1 base, and 7 bases had no gene match. The CDR3 DNA sequence: TGTGCCAGCAGCTTAGAAATCAAACAGGGGGCTGAAGCTTTCTTT. Its translation: CASSLEIKQGAEAFF.

Judged by abundance, this clone is hyperexpanded (1% or more). The chain employs TRBV6-1 and TRBJ2-1; the D gene is possibly TRBD2 (6 bases). Germline V gene data show CDR1 as MNHNS and CDR2 as SASEGT. The CDR3 spans 15 residues. Trimming stripped 5 bases from V and 2 bases from J, with 13 bases between. CDR3 residues: CASSTVAGTYNEQFF. As DNA, the CDR3 is TGTGCCAGCAGTACCGTGGCGGGGACCTACAATGAGCAGTTCTTC.

This clone showed up many times. V and J are TRBV5-1 and TRBJ1-2; 10 positions match TRBD1. The CDR3 loop spans 16 amino acids. Per the germline V gene, CDR1 is SGHRS and CDR2 is YFSETQ. Trimming took 4 bases from V and 6 from J; bases not matched to a gene: 12. CDR3 DNA sequence: TGCGCCAGCAGCGGCGCCCGGGACAGGGGATGGAATGGCTACACCTTC. As protein: CASSGARDRGWNGYTF.

This clone was observed at least ten times. V usage is TRBV20-1 and J usage is TRBJ1-6; 9 bases align to TRBD1. CDR1 is DFQATT and CDR2 is SNEGSKA in the germline V gene (reference sequence). The CDR3 contains 16 residues. With V trimmed by 4 bases and J by 2 bases, 6 bases remained unmatched. CDR3 DNA sequence: TGCAGTGCTATACGACAGGGGGAAACCTATAATTCACCCCTCCACTTT. Amino acid sequence: CSAIRQGETYNSPLHF.

This clone is medium-sized within its sample. The chain links TRBV10-3 to TRBJ2-1, with 9 bases aligning to TRBD1. In germline, CDR1 is ENHRY, CDR2 SYGVKD. The junction had 11 bases not matched to a gene; V was cut back by 8 bases and J by 9 bases. CDR3 size: 14 residues. The CDR3 DNA sequence: TGTGCCATCGCCGGGGGGACAGGGTCTTCTGAGCAGTTCTTC. It encodes CAIAGGTGSSEQFF.